A selection of T cell receptor beta chains follows, all from one sample in a study of CD8+CD57+ T cells in acquired aplastic anemia. TCRdb ran MiXCR on the reads and lists one entry per CDR3 protein. The sample has approximately 220,000 distinct CDR3 sequences, about 44% seen once; the top ten hold 7.8%. Source material: sorted CD4+, CD8+, or CD8+CD57+ T cells (not recorded which) from PBMCs. These receptors were taken from a human donor with aplastic anemia. CDR3s include the opening cysteine and the closing phenylalanine or tryptophan. D genes are given only for firm matches. A clone size is listed for some rows: how often the clone was seen (once, few, many), or a class if it is expanded.

d_call	j_call	v_call	clone_size	cdr3_aa	cdr3_nt
NA	TRBJ2-1	TRBV20-1	many	CSAWDVEVYNEQFF	TGCAGTGCTTGGGATGTGGAGGTATACAATGAGCAGTTCTTC
TRBD2	TRBJ2-5	TRBV6-5	NA	CASTGTSGGQETQYF	TGTGCCAGCACTGGGACTAGCGGAGGCCAAGAGACCCAGTACTTC
NA	TRBJ1-1	TRBV29-1	NA	CSATSTARDTEAFF	TGCAGCGCTACCTCGACAGCCAGGGACACTGAAGCTTTCTTT
TRBD1	TRBJ1-2	TRBV7-9	many	CASRQTGPAYGYTF	TGTGCCAGCAGGCAGACAGGGCCCGCCTATGGCTACACCTTC
NA	TRBJ1-1	TRBV6-5	few	CASSPNSALMNTEAFF	TGTGCCAGCAGCCCCAACAGTGCGCTCATGAACACTGAAGCTTTCTTT
NA	TRBJ1-1	TRBV5-5	NA	CASSPRPNTEAFF	TGTGCCAGCAGCCCGCGGCCAAACACTGAAGCTTTCTTT
NA	TRBJ1-1	TRBV9	many	CASSVSAVGTEAFF	TGTGCCAGCAGCGTATCCGCAGTTGGAACTGAAGCTTTCTTT
NA	TRBJ2-7	TRBV9	few	CASSPDGGRRGEQYF	TGTGCCAGCAGCCCAGATGGGGGGCGCCGGGGCGAGCAGTACTTC
TRBD1	TRBJ1-2	TRBV2	few	CASGDRADYGYTF	TGTGCCAGCGGGGACAGGGCGGACTATGGCTACACCTTC
NA	TRBJ2-5	TRBV20-1	NA	CSARIWQGVGQETQYF	TGCAGTGCTAGGATCTGGCAGGGAGTAGGTCAAGAGACCCAGTACTTC
TRBD1	TRBJ1-1	TRBV7-9	NA	CASSPGQGNTETFF	TGTGCCAGCAGCCCAGGACAGGGGAACACTGAAACTTTCTTT
NA	TRBJ2-1	TRBV19	NA	CASSTRGLNNEQFF	TGTGCCAGTAGTACACGGGGCCTTAACAATGAGCAGTTCTTC
TRBD1	TRBJ1-5	TRBV5-1	NA	CASQGAGSSNQPQHF	TGTGCCAGTCAGGGGGCCGGTAGTAGCAATCAGCCCCAGCATTTT
NA	TRBJ1-6	TRBV5-8	many	CASSLKKAISPLHF	TGTGCCAGCAGCTTGAAGAAAGCGATATCACCCCTCCACTTT
NA	TRBJ2-7	TRBV7-9	NA	CASRPTGSYEQYF	TGTGCCAGCAGGCCCACGGGTTCCTACGAGCAGTACTTC
NA	TRBJ1-1	TRBV30	NA	CAWVRSTEAFF	TGTGCCTGGGTAAGGAGCACTGAAGCTTTCTTT
NA	TRBJ2-7	TRBV4-1	many	CASSQEGQYYEQYF	TGCGCCAGCAGCCAAGAAGGACAGTACTACGAGCAGTACTTC
NA	TRBJ1-4	TRBV29-1	NA	CSVAPAARRDEKLFF	TGCAGCGTTGCTCCCGCTGCCCGCAGGGATGAAAAACTGTTTTTT
NA	TRBJ1-1	TRBV5-5	many	CASSPYGWQDGTEAFF	TGTGCCAGCAGCCCGTACGGCTGGCAGGATGGGACTGAAGCTTTCTTT
TRBD1	TRBJ1-1	TRBV6-6	NA	CASSDWQQGAPEAFF	TGTGCCAGCAGTGACTGGCAACAGGGGGCCCCTGAAGCTTTCTTT
NA	TRBJ2-7	TRBV20-1	many	CSAKKPSSYEQYF	TGCAGTGCCAAGAAACCCTCCTCCTACGAGCAGTACTTC
NA	TRBJ1-5	TRBV20-1	NA	CSASKGDGQPQHF	TGCAGTGCTAGTAAAGGGGACGGGCAGCCCCAGCATTTT
NA	TRBJ2-2	TRBV7-9	NA	CASSLAPRTGELFF	TGTGCCAGCAGTTTAGCGCCAAGAACCGGGGAGCTGTTTTTT
NA	TRBJ2-5	TRBV7-9	NA	CASSLVRVWETQYF	TGTGCCAGCAGCTTAGTAAGGGTTTGGGAGACCCAGTACTTC
NA	TRBJ2-3	TRBV9	few	CASSVAGEMADTQYF	TGTGCCAGCAGCGTAGCGGGAGAGATGGCAGATACGCAGTATTTT
NA	TRBJ2-3	TRBV9	NA	CASSVATGDTQYF	TGTGCCAGCAGCGTTGCCACGGGGGATACGCAGTATTTT
TRBD2	TRBJ2-1	TRBV7-8	NA	CARDGVSGSSYNEQFF	TGTGCTAGAGATGGCGTTAGCGGGAGCTCCTACAATGAGCAGTTCTTC
NA	TRBJ2-7	TRBV4-1	NA	CASSLQRLAKGTYEQYF	TGCGCCAGCAGCCTACAGAGGCTCGCGAAAGGGACCTACGAGCAGTACTTC
TRBD1	TRBJ1-1	TRBV10-1	NA	CASQDREAEAFF	TGCGCCAGCCAAGACAGGGAAGCTGAAGCTTTCTTT
NA	TRBJ2-1	TRBV29-1	many	CSVEGTASYNEQFF	TGCAGCGTTGAAGGGACAGCCTCCTACAATGAGCAGTTCTTC
NA	TRBJ1-5	TRBV10-3	NA	CAISESRQVYNQPQHF	TGTGCCATCAGTGAGTCCCGACAAGTCTACAATCAGCCCCAGCATTTT
NA	TRBJ1-2	TRBV20-1	NA	CSAAVGFYGYTF	TGCAGTGCTGCTGTTGGATTCTATGGCTACACCTTC
NA	TRBJ1-6	TRBV11-2	many	CASSGTSGNSPLHF	TGTGCCAGCAGTGGGACTTCAGGGAATTCACCCCTCCACTTT
NA	TRBJ2-7	TRBV20-1	NA	CSAQREGGLDEQYF	TGCAGTGCTCAAAGGGAAGGGGGGCTCGACGAGCAGTACTTC
TRBD2	TRBJ2-7	TRBV7-9	once	CASTSGGGGEQYF	TGTGCCAGCACTAGCGGGGGGGGGGGGGAGCAGTACTTC